This TCR beta chain was observed in a study of CD8 T cells in ankylosing spondylitis (dated by TCRdb to the late 2010s). Some background on the complete study: The study profiled T cell receptor beta repertoires in healthy donors and ankylosing spondylitis patients to find disease-linked TCR variants. The full study cohort was made up of over 20 ankylosing spondylitis patients and 108 healthy donors. Peripheral blood was sampled, and synovial fluid was also collected from ankylosing spondylitis patients. Study-wide findings and limitations: According to the report, matched synovial fluid samples from ankylosing spondylitis patients were significantly enriched for the disease-linked clones. Blood from ankylosing spondylitis patients appeared to be characterized by a TCR beta motif composed of under 10 highly homologous amino acid variants. The disease-linked clones showed a CD8+ phenotype and occurred at relatively low frequencies in peripheral blood. Some of the motif variants had been reported before in the synovial fluid and blood of reactive arthritis patients, a finding that suggests common disease-initiation mechanisms.

Worth noting for this clonotype: There is no known antigen for this receptor. Within one base of it there is no much larger clone, and no base qualities were kept.

The CDR3 numbers 13 residues from cysteine through phenylalanine. Just CDR3 DNA is preserved here, 39 bases in frame from base 1. V drops 10 bases and J drops 5 bases, leaving 14 bases in between. The germline V gene gives CDR1 as SNHLY and CDR2 as FYNNEI. TCRdb records Illumina HiSeq 2500 as the sequencer. TCR beta libraries were prepared by quantitative 5'-RACE with molecular barcodes. As for how the authors treated the data: To identify disease-linked TCR variants, a new computational method was used, one built on a probabilistic model of VDJ rearrangement. TCRdb reprocessed the public reads (quality trimming at Q25 with fastp, clone calling with MiXCR) and kept in-frame beta chains. All rows with the same CDR3 protein become a single entry with the most common DNA and genes. TCRdb's processing, not the authors', yielded these V and J calls. The sample table shows some 30,000 distinct CDR3 sequences, and around 7.2% are seen once. The top ten constitute over 9.5% of the sample.

The TCR was taken from a male donor with ankylosing spondylitis or in good health (not recorded which). The sequencing input was blood, either unsorted or a sorted T cell fraction (not recorded which). The chain uses TRBV2 and TRBJ2-2, with the D gene possibly TRBD1 or TRBD2, each one fitting 5 bases. The sequenced DNA is TGTGCCACCCTGGGGGTGCGTACCGGGGAGCTGTTTTTT. Its product reads: CATLGVRTGELFF.